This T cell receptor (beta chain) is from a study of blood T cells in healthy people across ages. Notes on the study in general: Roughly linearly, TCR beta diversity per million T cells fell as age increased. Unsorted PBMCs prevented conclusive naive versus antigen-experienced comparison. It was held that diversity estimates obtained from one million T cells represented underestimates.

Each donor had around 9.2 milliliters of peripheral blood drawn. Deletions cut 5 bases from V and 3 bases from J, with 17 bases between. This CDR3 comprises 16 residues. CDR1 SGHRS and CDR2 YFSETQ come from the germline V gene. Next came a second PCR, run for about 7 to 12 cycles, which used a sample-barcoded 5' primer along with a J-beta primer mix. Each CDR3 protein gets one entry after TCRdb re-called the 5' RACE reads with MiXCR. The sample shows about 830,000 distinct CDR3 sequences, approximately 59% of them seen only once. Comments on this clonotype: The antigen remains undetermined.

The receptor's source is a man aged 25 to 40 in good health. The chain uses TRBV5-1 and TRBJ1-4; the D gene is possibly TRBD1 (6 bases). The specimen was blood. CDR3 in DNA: TGCGCCAGCAGTATACAGGGTTCACACCCTAATGAAAAACTGTTTTTT. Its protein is CASSIQGSHPNEKLFF.